This TCR beta chain was observed in a study of Graves' ophthalmopathy and Graves' hyperthyroidism. Findings of the study overall: Detection in blood was also observed for most expanded thyroid clonotypes above 0.001 frequency.

This CDR3 contains 14 residues. The germline V and J ends were trimmed by 2 bases and 7 bases, with 15 bases remaining between them. This clonotype has at least ten counts. Its matching antigen is unknown. Amplification of TCR beta CDR3 regions used RNA transcripts. The first round was an RT-PCR with HTBI primers, and the second round was a multiplex PCR. TCRdb re-called the multiplex PCR reads with MiXCR, one entry per CDR3 protein. This sample has 170,000 or so distinct CDR3 sequences; 39% occur once, and the top ten carry approximately 8.9%. The TCR sequence derives from a man aged 30 to 45 with Graves' ophthalmopathy. This rearrangement joins TRBV12-3 or TRBV12-4 to TRBJ2-7; a weak D match, TRBD2 (5 bases). The source material was peripheral blood. In nucleotides, the CDR3 is TGTGCCAGCAGTTTACAAGCGGAGGTCGGGGAGCAGTACTTC. Amino acids: CASSLQAEVGEQYF.